This T cell receptor beta chain was identified in a study of shared clonotypes between healthy human individuals. Only Caucasian adults living in Nashville, Tennessee made up the donor group. Points on this clone: Its antigen is unidentified. The same CDR3 arises from other DNA sequences in this sample as well.

Study-level results: Clonotypes which were not shared had lower generation probabilities than clonotypes that all four donors shared.

Profiling relied on immunoSEQ multiplex PCR, and the TCRdb table lists in-frame clones only, not all of them. The sample carries some 2 million clones, roughly 95% recorded once. Sequencing was carried out using naive CD4+ T cells sorted from blood. Regarding subset: CD45RA+ positively selected. The receptor was derived from a man between 18 and 29 years old in good health.

CDR3 sequence: CASSLATGNTEAFF. DNA of the CDR3: TGCGCCAGCAGCTTGGCGACAGGGAACACTGAAGCTTTCTTT. The chain is built from TRBV5-1 and TRBJ1-1; D is perhaps TRBD1 (6 bases). Germline V gene sequence: CDR1 SGHRS, CDR2 YFSETQ. There are 14 residues in the CDR3. V was trimmed by 0 bases and J by 1 base, leaving 7 bases between them.